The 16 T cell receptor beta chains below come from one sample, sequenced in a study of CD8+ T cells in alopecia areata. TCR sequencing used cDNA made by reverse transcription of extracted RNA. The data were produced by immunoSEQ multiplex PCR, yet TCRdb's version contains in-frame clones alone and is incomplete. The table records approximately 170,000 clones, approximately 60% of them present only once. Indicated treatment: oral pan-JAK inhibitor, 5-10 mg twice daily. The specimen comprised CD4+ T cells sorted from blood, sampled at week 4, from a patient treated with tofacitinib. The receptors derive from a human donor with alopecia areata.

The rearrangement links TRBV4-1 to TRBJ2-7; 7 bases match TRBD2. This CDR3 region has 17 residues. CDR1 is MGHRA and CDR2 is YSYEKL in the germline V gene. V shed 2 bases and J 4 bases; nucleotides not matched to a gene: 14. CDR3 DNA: TGCGCCAGCAGCCAAATGTTTCGCGCGGGAGTTACTTACGAGCAGTACTTC. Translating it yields CASSQMFRAGVTYEQYF.

This CDR3 is CASRGQSSYNEQFF. The CDR3 nucleotides are TGTGCCAGCAGAGGACAGAGCTCCTACAATGAGCAGTTCTTC. The chain carries TRBV7-2 and TRBJ2-1, with D possibly TRBD1 on 6 matching bases. Germline-derived CDR1 and CDR2 are SGHTA and FQGNSA. CDR3 length equals 14 residues. Trimming took off 6 bases at V and 0 bases at J, with 9 bases between the two ends.

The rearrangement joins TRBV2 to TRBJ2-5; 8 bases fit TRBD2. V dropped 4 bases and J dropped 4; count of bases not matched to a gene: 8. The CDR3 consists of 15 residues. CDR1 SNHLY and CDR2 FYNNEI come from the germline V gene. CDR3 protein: CASSGGTSVGETQYF. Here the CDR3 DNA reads TGTGCCAGCAGTGGAGGGACTAGTGTCGGAGAGACCCAGTACTTC.

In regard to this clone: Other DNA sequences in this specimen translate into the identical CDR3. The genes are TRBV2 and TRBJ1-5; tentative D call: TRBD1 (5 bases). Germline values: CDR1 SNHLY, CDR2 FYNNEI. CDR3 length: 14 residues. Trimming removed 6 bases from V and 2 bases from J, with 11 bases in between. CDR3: CASSGGPGNQPQHF. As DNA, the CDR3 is TGTGCCAGCAGCGGGGGACCGGGCAATCAGCCCCAGCATTTT.

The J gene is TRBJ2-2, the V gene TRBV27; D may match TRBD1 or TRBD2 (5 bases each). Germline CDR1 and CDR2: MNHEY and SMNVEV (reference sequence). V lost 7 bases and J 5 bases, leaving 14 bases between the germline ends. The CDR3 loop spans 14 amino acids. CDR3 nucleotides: TGTGCCAGCATGCGGGCAGGGCGGACCGGGGAGCTGTTTTTT. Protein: CASMRAGRTGELFF.

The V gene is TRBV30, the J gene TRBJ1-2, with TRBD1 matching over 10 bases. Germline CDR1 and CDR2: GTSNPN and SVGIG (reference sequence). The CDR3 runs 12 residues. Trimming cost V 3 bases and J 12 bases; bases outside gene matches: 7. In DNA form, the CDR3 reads TGTGCCTGGAGACAGGGACAGGGGTACCACACCTTC. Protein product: CAWRQGQGYHTF. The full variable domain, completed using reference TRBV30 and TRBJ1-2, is SQTIHQWPATLVQPVGSPLSLECTVEGTSNPNLYWYRQAAGRGLQLLFYSVGIGQISSEVPQNLSASRPQDRQFILSSKKLLLSDSGFYLCAWRQGQGYHTFGSGTRLTVV.

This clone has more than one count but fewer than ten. CDR3 sequence (DNA): TGTGCCATCAGTCCGGACAGGGAGTACGGCTACACCTTC. Protein product: CAISPDREYGYTF. The chain carries TRBV10-3 and TRBJ1-2; TRBD1 matches at 8 bases. V lost 5 bases and J lost 8; bases outside the gene matches: 7. The CDR3 spans 13 residues. CDR1 is ENHRY, CDR2 SYGVKD, per germline.

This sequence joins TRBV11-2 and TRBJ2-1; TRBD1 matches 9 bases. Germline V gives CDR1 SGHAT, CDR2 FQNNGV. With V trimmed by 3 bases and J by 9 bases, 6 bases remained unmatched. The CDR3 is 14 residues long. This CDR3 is CASSFSGQGFEQFF. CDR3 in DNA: TGTGCCAGCAGCTTTTCAGGACAGGGGTTTGAGCAGTTCTTC.

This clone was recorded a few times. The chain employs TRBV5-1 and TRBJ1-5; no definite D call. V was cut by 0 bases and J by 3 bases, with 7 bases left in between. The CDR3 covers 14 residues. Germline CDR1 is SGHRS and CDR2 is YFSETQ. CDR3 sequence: CASSLDGINQPQHF. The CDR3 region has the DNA TGCGCCAGCAGCTTGGACGGCATCAATCAGCCCCAGCATTTT.

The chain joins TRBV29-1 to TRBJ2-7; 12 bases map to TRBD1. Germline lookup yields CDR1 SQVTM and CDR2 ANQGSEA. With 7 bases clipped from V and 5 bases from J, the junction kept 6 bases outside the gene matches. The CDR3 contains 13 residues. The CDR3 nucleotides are TGCAGCGGAGGGACAGGGGGCGTCCACGAGCAGTACTTC. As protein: CSGGTGGVHEQYF.

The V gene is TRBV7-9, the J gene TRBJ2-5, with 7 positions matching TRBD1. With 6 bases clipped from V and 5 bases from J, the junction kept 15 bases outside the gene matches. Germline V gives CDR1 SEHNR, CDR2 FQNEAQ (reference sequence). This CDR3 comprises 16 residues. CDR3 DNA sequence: TGTGCCAGCAGACCACTTTCAATGGACAGGAGGGAGACCCAGTACTTC. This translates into CASRPLSMDRRETQYF.

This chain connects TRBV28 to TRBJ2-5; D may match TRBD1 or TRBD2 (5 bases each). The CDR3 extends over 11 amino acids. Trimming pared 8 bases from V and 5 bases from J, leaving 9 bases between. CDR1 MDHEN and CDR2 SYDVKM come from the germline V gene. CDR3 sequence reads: CASSGRETQYF. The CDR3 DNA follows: TGTGCCAGCTCGGGACGGGAGACCCAGTACTTC. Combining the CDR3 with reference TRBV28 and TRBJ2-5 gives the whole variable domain DVKVTQSSRYLVKRTGEKVFLECVQDMDHENMFWYRQDPGLGLRLIYFSYDVKMKEKGDIPEGYSVSREKKERFSLILESASTNQTSMYLCASSGRETQYFGPGTRLLVL.

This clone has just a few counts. The CDR3 region is CSVGQGELNTEAFF. The CDR3, as DNA: TGCAGCGTGGGACAGGGAGAATTGAACACTGAAGCTTTCTTT. This chain joins TRBV29-1 and TRBJ1-1; 9 positions agree with TRBD1. After removal of 6 bases from V and 0 bases from J, the junction contained 5 bases not matched to a gene. Germline assignment: CDR1 SQVTM and CDR2 ANQGSEA. This CDR3 is built from 14 residues.

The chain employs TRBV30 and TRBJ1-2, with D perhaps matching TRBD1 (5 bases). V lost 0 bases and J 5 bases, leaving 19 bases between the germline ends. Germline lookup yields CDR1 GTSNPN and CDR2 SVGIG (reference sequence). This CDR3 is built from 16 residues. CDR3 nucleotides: TGTGCCTGGAGTGTACTTTCCGATCGGTGGGGGTATGGCTACACCTTC. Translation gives CAWSVLSDRWGYGYTF.

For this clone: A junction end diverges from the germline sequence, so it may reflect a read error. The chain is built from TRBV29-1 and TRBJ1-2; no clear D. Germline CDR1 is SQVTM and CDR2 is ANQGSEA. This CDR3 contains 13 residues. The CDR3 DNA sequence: TGCAGCGCTGAAAGAACTCCACAGTATGGCTACACCTTC. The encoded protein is CSAERTPQYGYTF. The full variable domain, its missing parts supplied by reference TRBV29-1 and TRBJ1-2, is SAVISQKPSRDICQRGTSLTIQCQVDSQVTMMFWYRQQPGQSLTLIATANQGSEATYESGFVIDKFPISRPNLTFSTLTVSNMSPEDSSIYLCSAERTPQYGYTFGSGTRLTVV.

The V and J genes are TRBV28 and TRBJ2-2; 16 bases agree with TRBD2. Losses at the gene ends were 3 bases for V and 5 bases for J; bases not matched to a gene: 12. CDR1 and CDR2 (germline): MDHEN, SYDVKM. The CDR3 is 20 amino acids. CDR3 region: CASSLAPGLAGGLRTGELFF. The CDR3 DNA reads TGTGCCAGCAGTTTGGCCCCGGGACTAGCGGGAGGGCTAAGGACCGGGGAGCTGTTTTTT.